This T cell receptor beta chain was documented in a study of Graves' ophthalmopathy and Graves' hyperthyroidism (dated by TCRdb to 2016 to 2019). Regarding the research as a whole: Peripheral blood was collected at initial diagnosis, prior to any treatment. In about six hyperthyroidism patients, T-cell repertoires of thyroid tissue and blood were compared. An independent validation cohort was composed of about 20 hyperthyroidism patients and 17 patients who later progressed from hyperthyroidism to ophthalmopathy. To explore V-J signatures that separate ophthalmopathy from hyperthyroidism, a discovery set of about a hundred patients was enrolled, consisting of 43 with ophthalmopathy and roughly 60 with stable hyperthyroidism. In total, around 130 blood samples were TCR-sequenced: fewer than 50 ophthalmopathy, under 85 hyperthyroidism and approximately 17 hyperthyroidism-to-ophthalmopathy patients. After sampling, hyperthyroidism patients received methimazole starting at 30 mg daily, and ophthalmopathy patients received high-dose intravenous methylprednisolone. The study used TCR beta repertoire signatures to distinguish Graves' ophthalmopathy from Graves' hyperthyroidism and to predict progression to ophthalmopathy. For training and testing, the 110 or so patients in the discovery cohort were randomly divided in a 7:3 ratio. Study-level results and caveats: Most of the expanded thyroid clonotypes with a frequency above 0.001 were also detected in blood, and it was suggested that the thyroid immune response may be reflected by blood repertoires. In validation, the model predicted ophthalmopathy progression with over 60% sensitivity and about 77% specificity; fewer than 15 predicted patients were CT-confirmed with GO in a median of around 6.5 months. Sample size was not predetermined statistically, and investigators were not blinded to group allocation. In cross-validation, the 13-signature model distinguished ophthalmopathy from stable hyperthyroidism with about 90% sensitivity and roughly 84% specificity, while in the test set the corresponding values were about 80% and 75%.

V lost 5 bases and J lost 6 bases, and the count of bases not matched to a germline gene is 9. Including cysteine and phenylalanine, the CDR3 has 14 amino acids. Left in the record is the CDR3 DNA by itself, 42 bases read in frame from the first base. The ophthalmopathy patients had moderately to severely active disease, with a Clinical Activity Score of 3 or higher, a NOSPECS grade of 4 or higher, and a disease duration of less than 3 months. Anyone with other autoimmune diseases, uncontrolled infections, pregnancy or lactation was excluded from the study. Diagnosis was based on clinical symptoms, serum thyroxine, TRAb, thyroid ultrasound and orbital computed tomography. PBMCs were isolated from approximately 10 ml of fresh peripheral blood by Ficoll-Paque density gradient centrifugation. Total RNA was extracted with Trizol reagent and quality-checked on an Agilent 2100 Bioanalyzer. This clonotype counts as hyperexpanded (1% or more). This clone's antigen is unknown. Per-base qualities were not stored, and no clone one base away is much larger.

For repertoire sequencing, the TCR beta CDR3 regions were amplified from RNA transcripts. The first round was an RT-PCR using HTBI primers with the Qiagen OneStep RT-PCR kit, and this first round was followed by a second-round multiplex PCR, then size selection and purification. Libraries were sequenced paired-end with 100 bp reads on an Illumina HiSeq2000. In the source study's methods: SOAPnuke was used for read processing, and reads with adapters, uncalled bases, a mean Phred below 15, or no exact constant-primer or identifier match were discarded. High-quality paired reads were merged with COPE v1.2.5. Each unique nucleotide sequence was defined as a clonotype, and clonotypes were aligned to IMGT TRB V, D and J references with MiTCR v1.1. The analysis was limited to V-J combinations with a frequency above 0.0001, which together covered 99.2% of the repertoires. A TCR clonal expansion and chaos score per V-J combination was defined as the ratio of F50 clonal expansion to chaos observed in the TCRdist matrix. Welch's t-statistics and random forest were used to narrow the features down to over ten V-J combinations, which were then fed into a naive Bayes classifier. The Morisita-Horn index was used to measure how similar the thyroid and blood repertoires were. TCRdb reran the public reads through fastp at Q25 and MiXCR, keeping productive beta chains. When rows share a CDR3 protein, they turn into one entry using the most common DNA and genes. The V and J calls here are based on TCRdb, not the publication. The sample yields about 480,000 distinct CDR3 sequences; around an eighth were counted once. About a tenth of the sample comes from the top ten.

This clonotype was sampled from a woman in her 30s with Graves' ophthalmopathy. Donor details come from another sample of the same person, matched by shared clones. The chain uses TRBV12-3 or TRBV12-4 and TRBJ2-7; 8 nucleotides in the junction match TRBD1. Sequences were obtained from blood. The encoded CDR3 is CASSPLYRGSEQYF. The DNA sequence is TGTGCCAGCAGTCCCCTTTACAGGGGGAGCGAGCAGTACTTC.